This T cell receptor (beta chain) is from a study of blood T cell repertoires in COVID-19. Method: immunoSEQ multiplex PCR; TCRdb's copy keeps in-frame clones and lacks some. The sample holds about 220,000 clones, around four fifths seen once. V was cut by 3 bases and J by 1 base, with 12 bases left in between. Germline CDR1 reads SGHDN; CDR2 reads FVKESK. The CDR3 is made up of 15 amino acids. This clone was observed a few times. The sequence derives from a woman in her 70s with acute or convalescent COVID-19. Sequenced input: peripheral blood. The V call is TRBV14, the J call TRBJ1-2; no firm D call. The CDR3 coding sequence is TGTGCCAGCAGCCACTGGACTGATCTTAACTATGGCTACACCTTC. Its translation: CASSHWTDLNYGYTF.